The 20 T cell receptor beta chains listed next were all sequenced from one sample in a study of blood T cells in healthy people across ages. A second PCR of 7 to 11 cycles used a sample-barcoded 5' primer and a J-beta primer mix. TCRdb re-analysed the 5' RACE reads in MiXCR, keeping a single row per CDR3 protein. The sample holds approximately 680,000 distinct CDR3 sequences, roughly 32% seen once. The sample consisted of blood. The receptors come from a woman at least 80 years old in good health.

This clonotype has just a few counts. A much larger clone is a single base away; this may be a read error. The chain carries TRBV7-3 and TRBJ1-4; D is unclear. Germline-derived CDR1 and CDR2 are SGHTA and FQGTGA. The CDR3 loop spans 15 amino acids. Here the CDR3 DNA reads TGTGCCAGCAGCTTAAAGACGCCGCACGGGGAAAAACGGTTTTTT. This gives the protein CASSLKTPHGEKRFF. Full variable domain (outside the CDR3, taken from reference TRBV7-3 and TRBJ1-4): GAGVSQTPSNKVTEKGKYVELRCDPISGHTALYWYRQSLGQGPEFLIYFQGTGAADDSGLPNDRFFAVRPEGSVSTLKIQRTERGDSAVYLCASSLKTPHGEKRFFGSGTQLSVL.

The chain couples TRBV3-1 to TRBJ2-3, with D possibly called TRBD1 or TRBD2 (6 bases each). The V and J ends lost 4 bases and 5 bases respectively, with 19 bases between them. Germline V gives CDR1 LGHDT, CDR2 YNNKEL (reference sequence). CDR3 length: 16 amino acids. CDR3 region: CASSPAEGGRGDTQYF. In DNA, the CDR3 is TGTGCCAGCAGCCCCGCAGAGGGGGGCAGGGGAGATACGCAGTATTTT.

V usage is TRBV12-3 or TRBV12-4 and J usage is TRBJ1-1, with 10 bases identical to TRBD1. This CDR3 is 15 amino acids long. The V gene end was trimmed by 6 bases and the J gene end by 0 bases; junction bases not matched to a gene: 4. CDR3: CASRAGTGVNTEAFF. In nucleotides, the CDR3 is TGTGCCAGCAGGGCTGGGACAGGGGTGAACACTGAAGCTTTCTTT.

This clonotype came up many times. The V and J genes are TRBV5-1 and TRBJ2-5; D gene ambiguous. The CDR3 contains 14 residues. With 4 bases removed from V and 1 base from J, the gap between germline ends came to 11 bases. The germline gives CDR1 SGHRS, CDR2 YFSETQ. The CDR3 reads CASSGVGSQETQYF. The CDR3 DNA reads TGCGCCAGCAGCGGGGTCGGTTCCCAAGAGACCCAGTACTTC.

Many counts were recorded for this clonotype. The genes are TRBV4-1 and TRBJ2-7; TRBD2 matches 10 bases. The germline V gene has CDR1 MGHRA and CDR2 YSYEKL. CDR3 length: 15 amino acids. V gave up 4 bases and J gave up 3 bases; unmatched junction bases: 6. The DNA for the CDR3 is TGCGCCAGCAGCCTCACTAGCGGGGCCTACTACGAGCAGTACTTC. Protein product: CASSLTSGAYYEQYF.

This clonotype was seen repeatedly, ten times or more. The CDR3 loop is CASRTEGAYEQYF. The CDR3 region has the DNA TGTGCCAGCCGTACAGAGGGCGCCTACGAGCAGTACTTC. The chain joins TRBV28 to TRBJ2-7, with D perhaps matching TRBD2 (5 bases). CDR1 MDHEN and CDR2 SYDVKM come from the germline V gene. The CDR3 totals 13 residues. Trimming took 8 bases from V and 2 from J, leaving 13 bases between them. The full variable domain, with the rest looked up from reference TRBV28 and TRBJ2-7, is DVKVTQSSRYLVKRTGEKVFLECVQDMDHENMFWYRQDPGLGLRLIYFSYDVKMKEKGDIPEGYSVSREKKERFSLILESASTNQTSMYLCASRTEGAYEQYFGPGTRLTVT.

With regard to this clonotype: A much larger clonotype is one base distant, so this may be a read error. This chain joins TRBV5-6 and TRBJ2-3; D may be TRBD1 or TRBD2 (6 bases each). The CDR3 is made up of 16 amino acids. Germline CDR1 and CDR2: SGHDT and YYEEEE. The CDR3 sequence: CASSLYRGPSTGTQYF. Written as DNA, the CDR3 is TGTGCCAGCAGCTTGTATCGGGGGCCTAGCACAGGTACGCAGTATTTT.

In its sample, this clonotype was seen many times. The chain combines TRBV29-1 with TRBJ2-3, with 14 bases that match TRBD2. After removal of 8 bases from V and 5 bases from J, the junction contained 12 bases not matched to a gene. The CDR3 covers 16 residues. Germline CDR1 and CDR2: SQVTM and ANQGSEA. In nucleotides, the CDR3 is TGCAGCCTCAAAGGACTGACTAGCGGGGGGGGAGATACGCAGTATTTT. Translating it yields CSLKGLTSGGGDTQYF.

This clonotype has only a few counts. The chain links TRBV5-1 to TRBJ2-5, with 7 positions matching TRBD2. The V gene end was trimmed by 0 bases and the J gene end by 7 bases; junction bases not matched to a gene: 6. CDR1 and CDR2 (germline): SGHRS, YFSETQ. The CDR3 spans 14 residues. The CDR3 here is CASSLVSGGGTQYF. CDR3 DNA sequence: TGCGCCAGCAGCTTGGTTTCAGGCGGGGGGACCCAGTACTTC.

The chain is built from TRBV27 and TRBJ2-1, with 9 bases lining up with TRBD1. Trimming removed 1 base from V and 3 bases from J; junction bases left unmatched: 4. Germline CDR1 and CDR2: MNHEY and SMNVEV (reference sequence). The CDR3 length is 16 residues. CDR3 amino acids: CASSLLTGGYYNEQFF. CDR3 bases: TGTGCCAGCAGTTTATTAACAGGGGGCTACTACAATGAGCAGTTCTTC.

This clonotype appeared once. The chain recombines TRBV10-3 with TRBJ2-1; D is unclear. With 8 bases removed from V and 0 bases from J, the gap between germline ends came to 11 bases. The CDR3 has 14 residues. The germline V gene encodes CDR1 ENHRY and CDR2 SYGVKD. The CDR3: CAIHPSPSYNEQFF. The CDR3 nucleotides read TGTGCCATCCATCCCTCCCCCTCCTACAATGAGCAGTTCTTC.

The sample holds many counts of this clonotype. The rearrangement joins TRBV4-2 to TRBJ2-4, with D tentatively TRBD1 (7 bases). Trimming left V 0 bases short and J 9 bases short, with 21 bases between. Germline V gene lookup returns CDR1 LGHNA and CDR2 YNFKEQ. CDR3 length equals 17 residues. CDR3 nucleotide sequence: TGTGCCAGCAGCCAAGACAGACAGGGAGGCATTGGTGGCATTCAGTACTTC. It is translated as CASSQDRQGGIGGIQYF.

This clonotype was found many times. The rearrangement links TRBV15 to TRBJ2-7, with D possibly matching TRBD2 (6 bases). The CDR3 is made up of 16 amino acids. Germline assignment: CDR1 LNHNV and CDR2 YYDKDF (reference sequence). V shed 6 bases and J shed 2 bases, with 20 bases lying between them. For the CDR3, the DNA is TGTGCCACCAGTCCCGACGTGCGGGGCGGAACCTACGAGCAGTACTTC. Amino acid sequence: CATSPDVRGGTYEQYF.

The genes are TRBV7-8 and TRBJ1-2, with no clear D. CDR3 length: 12 amino acids. The germline V and J ends were trimmed by 7 bases and 6 bases, with 12 bases remaining between them. The V gene's germline CDR1 is SGHVS and CDR2 FQNEAQ. CDR3 protein: CASNSPSHGYTF. The DNA of the CDR3 is TGTGCCAGCAACTCCCCTAGCCATGGCTACACCTTC.

Worth noting for this clonotype: A much larger clone sits a single nucleotide away, making a read error possible. V usage is TRBV12-3 or TRBV12-4 and J usage is TRBJ2-3, with D tentatively TRBD1 (5 bases). V was clipped by 3 bases and J by 5 bases, with 12 bases between them. The CDR3 sequence is 14 residues long. In nucleotides, the CDR3 is TGTGCCAGCAGTTTGGGGCGATTTGGAGATACGCAGTATTTT. Amino acids: CASSLGRFGDTQYF.

At least ten counts were recorded for this clonotype. The V and J genes are TRBV20-1 and TRBJ1-5; no firm D call. V dropped 1 base and J dropped 0 bases, with 7 bases sitting between them. CDR1 DFQATT and CDR2 SNEGSKA come from the germline V gene (reference sequence). The CDR3 has 14 residues. CDR3 protein: CSARVRGSNQPQHF. The CDR3 region has the DNA TGCAGTGCTAGAGTACGGGGTAGCAATCAGCCCCAGCATTTT.

The count of this clonotype is one. The chain recombines TRBV20-1 with TRBJ2-7, with D possibly TRBD1 on 5 matching bases. Germline CDR1 DFQATT, CDR2 SNEGSKA (reference sequence). The CDR3 has 14 amino acids. The V and J ends lost 0 bases and 2 bases respectively, with 11 bases between them. This chain's CDR3 is CSARDEYRTYEQYF. CDR3 sequence (DNA): TGCAGTGCTAGAGATGAGTACAGGACCTACGAGCAGTACTTC.

On this clonotype itself: The conserved phenylalanine or tryptophan normally closing the CDR3 is absent here, so this likely arose from a read error. This chain connects TRBV5-1 to TRBJ2-5; D not certain. The germline V gene has CDR1 SGHRS and CDR2 YFSETQ. With 0 bases removed from V and 4 bases from J, the gap between germline ends came to 7 bases. This CDR3 has 13 residues. Written as DNA, the CDR3 is TGCGCCAGCAGCTTGGGGCGCGGAGAGACCCAGTACTAC. Its translation: CASSLGRGETQYY.

This rearrangement joins TRBV7-3 to TRBJ2-7; the D gene is possibly TRBD2 (6 bases). CDR1 SGHTA and CDR2 FQGTGA come from the germline V gene. This CDR3 contains 14 residues. With 1 base removed from V and 3 bases from J, the gap between germline ends came to 10 bases. CDR3: CASSLSAGLYEQYF. Here the CDR3 DNA reads TGTGCCAGCAGCTTAAGTGCGGGACTCTACGAGCAGTACTTC.

This clonotype was observed at least ten times. This chain links TRBV20-1 with TRBJ1-2; D is possibly TRBD1 (5 bases). Per germline, CDR1 DFQATT and CDR2 SNEGSKA (reference sequence). The CDR3 totals 13 residues. The V end lost 6 bases, the J end lost 4 bases, and 15 bases lay between the germline ends. CDR3 region: CSAQGRGTYGYTF. CDR3 DNA sequence: TGCAGTGCCCAAGGCCGGGGCACCTATGGCTACACCTTC.